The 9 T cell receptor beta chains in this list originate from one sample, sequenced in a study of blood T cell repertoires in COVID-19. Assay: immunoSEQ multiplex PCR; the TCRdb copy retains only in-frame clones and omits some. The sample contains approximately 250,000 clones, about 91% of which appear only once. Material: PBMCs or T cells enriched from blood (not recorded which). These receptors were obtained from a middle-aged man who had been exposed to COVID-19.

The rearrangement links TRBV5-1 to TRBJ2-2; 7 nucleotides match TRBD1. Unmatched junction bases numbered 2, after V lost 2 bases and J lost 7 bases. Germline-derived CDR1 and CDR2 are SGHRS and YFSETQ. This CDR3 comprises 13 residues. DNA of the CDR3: TGCGCCAGCAGCTTACAGGGGAACGGGGAGCTGTTTTTT. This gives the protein CASSLQGNGELFF.

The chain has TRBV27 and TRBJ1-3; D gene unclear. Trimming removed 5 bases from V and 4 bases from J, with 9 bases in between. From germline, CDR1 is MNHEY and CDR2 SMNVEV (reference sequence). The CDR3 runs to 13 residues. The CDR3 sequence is CASSQKQGNTIYF. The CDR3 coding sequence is TGTGCCAGCAGTCAGAAACAGGGAAACACCATATATTTT.

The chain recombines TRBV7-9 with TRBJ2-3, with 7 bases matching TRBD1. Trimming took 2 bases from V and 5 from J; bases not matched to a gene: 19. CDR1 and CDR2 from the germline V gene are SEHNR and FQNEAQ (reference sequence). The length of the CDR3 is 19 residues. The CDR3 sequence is CASSLLFPGRDREGDTQYF. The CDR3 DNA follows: TGTGCCAGCAGCTTACTGTTTCCGGGTCGAGACAGGGAAGGAGATACGCAGTATTTT.

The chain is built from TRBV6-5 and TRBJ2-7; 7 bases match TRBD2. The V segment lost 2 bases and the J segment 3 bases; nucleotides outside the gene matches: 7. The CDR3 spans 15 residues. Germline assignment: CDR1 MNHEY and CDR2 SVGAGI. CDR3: CASSYRRGEGYEQYF. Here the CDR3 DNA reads TGTGCCAGCAGTTACAGGAGAGGGGAGGGCTACGAGCAGTACTTC.

The CDR3 is CASSYRGGDEQYF. CDR3 sequence (DNA): TGTGCCAGCAGTTACCGAGGCGGCGACGAGCAGTACTTC. V usage is TRBV6-5 and J usage is TRBJ2-7; D is uncertain. The V gene's germline CDR1 is MNHEY and CDR2 SVGAGI. Trimming left V 2 bases short and J 5 bases short, with 10 bases between. The CDR3 covers 13 residues.

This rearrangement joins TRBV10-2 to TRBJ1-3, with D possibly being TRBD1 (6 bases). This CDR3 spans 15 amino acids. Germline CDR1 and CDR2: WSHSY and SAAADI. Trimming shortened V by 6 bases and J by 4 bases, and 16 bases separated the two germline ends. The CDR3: CASSYWTAGGNTIYF. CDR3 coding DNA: TGCGCCAGCAGCTACTGGACAGCGGGAGGAAACACCATATATTTT.

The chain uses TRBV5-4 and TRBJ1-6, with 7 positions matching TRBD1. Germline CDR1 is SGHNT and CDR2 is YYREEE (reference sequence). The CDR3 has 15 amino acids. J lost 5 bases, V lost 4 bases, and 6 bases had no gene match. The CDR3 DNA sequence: TGTGCCAGCAGCAGCCGGGACAGCGATAATTCACCCCTCCACTTT. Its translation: CASSSRDSDNSPLHF.

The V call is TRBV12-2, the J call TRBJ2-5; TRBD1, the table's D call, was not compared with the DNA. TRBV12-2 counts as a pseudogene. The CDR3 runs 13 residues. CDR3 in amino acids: CAIPPLARETQYF. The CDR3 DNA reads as TGTGCAATTCCCCCCCTTGCCAGGGAGACCCAGTACTTC.

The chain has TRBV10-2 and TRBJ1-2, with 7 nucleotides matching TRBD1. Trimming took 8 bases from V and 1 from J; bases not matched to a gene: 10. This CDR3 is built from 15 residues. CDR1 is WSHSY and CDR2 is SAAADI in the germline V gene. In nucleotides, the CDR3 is TGCGCCAGCTCTCTCATGGGACAGATTAACTATGGCTACACCTTC. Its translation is CASSLMGQINYGYTF.